This T cell receptor beta chain comes out of a study of graft-versus-host responses after intestinal transplantation. Background on the study: The study gave all recipients anti-thymocyte globulin induction, then tacrolimus and steroids for about three years. Study findings and constraints: Some GvH clones appeared in ileal mucosa or blood before recipient bone marrow. High graft-versus-host to host-versus-graft clonal ratios were seen in allografts of patients with graft-donor T cell macrochimerism. Peak GvH clone levels in circulation were associated with early post-transplant HvG declines.

Sequenced by immunoSEQ multiplex PCR; TCRdb stores in-frame clones only, minus some. The profile shows about 100,000 clones, roughly 87% of them singletons. With regard to this clone: Antigen specificity is unknown.

CDR3 length: 19 residues. Germline V gene data show CDR1 as SGHVS and CDR2 as FQNEAQ. The J segment lost 2 bases and the V segment lost 2 bases, leaving 13 bases of the junction unmatched. This chain links TRBV7-8 with TRBJ2-5, with 11 positions matching TRBD2. This clonotype originated in a human donor who was the organ donor for an intestinal transplant. The sample here was unstimulated CD4+ T cells sorted from spleen or lymph node cells, taken before transplant. CDR3 in DNA: TGTGCCAGCAGCTTAACCTCGATCACTAGCGGGAGAAGGCAAGAGACCCAGTACTTC. As protein: CASSLTSITSGRRQETQYF.